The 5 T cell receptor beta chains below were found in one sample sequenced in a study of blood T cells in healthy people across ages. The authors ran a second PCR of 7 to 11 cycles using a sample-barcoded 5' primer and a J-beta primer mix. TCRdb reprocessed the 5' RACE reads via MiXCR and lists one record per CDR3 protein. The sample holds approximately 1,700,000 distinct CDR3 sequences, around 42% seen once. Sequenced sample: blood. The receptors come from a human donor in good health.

The CDR3 DNA follows: TGTGCCAGCAGTTTAATCGGTACACCGAGGACAGGGGAAAGTGGCTACACCTTC. This gives the protein CASSLIGTPRTGESGYTF. The J gene is TRBJ1-2, the V gene TRBV27; TRBD1 matches 9 bases. The germline CDR1 and CDR2 sequences are MNHEY and SMNVEV (reference sequence). The trim removed 2 bases at V and 7 bases at J, leaving 17 bases unmatched. CDR3 length: 18 amino acids.

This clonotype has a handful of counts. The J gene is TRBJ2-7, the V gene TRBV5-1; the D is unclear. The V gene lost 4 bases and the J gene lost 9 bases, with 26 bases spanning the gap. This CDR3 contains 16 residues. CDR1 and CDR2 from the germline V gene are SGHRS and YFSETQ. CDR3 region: CASSVDAPGRLVGQYF. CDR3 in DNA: TGCGCCAGCAGCGTGGACGCCCCGGGCCGACTCGTGGGGCAGTACTTC.

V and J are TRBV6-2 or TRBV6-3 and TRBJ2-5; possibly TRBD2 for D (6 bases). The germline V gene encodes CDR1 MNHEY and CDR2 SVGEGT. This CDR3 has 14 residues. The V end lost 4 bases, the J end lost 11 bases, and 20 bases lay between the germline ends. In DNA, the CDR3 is TGTGCCAGCAGTTGCTTGGCGGACCTACGGGAGCAGTACTTC. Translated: CASSCLADLREQYF.

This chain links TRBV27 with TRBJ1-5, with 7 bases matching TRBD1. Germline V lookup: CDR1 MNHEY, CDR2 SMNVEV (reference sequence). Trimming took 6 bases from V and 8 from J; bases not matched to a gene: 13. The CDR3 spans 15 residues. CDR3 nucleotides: TGTGCCAGCAGCCCAGGGACAGCCTGGTTAGAGCCCCAGCATTTT. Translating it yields CASSPGTAWLEPQHF.

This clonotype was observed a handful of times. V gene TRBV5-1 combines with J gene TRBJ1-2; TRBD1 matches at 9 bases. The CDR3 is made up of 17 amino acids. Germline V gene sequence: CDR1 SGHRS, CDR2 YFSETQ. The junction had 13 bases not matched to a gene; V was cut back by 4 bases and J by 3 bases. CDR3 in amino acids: CASSETGTGTTDYGYTF. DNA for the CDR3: TGCGCCAGCAGCGAGACCGGGACAGGGACGACCGACTATGGCTACACCTTC.